This T cell receptor (beta chain) was found in a study of T cells in localized non-small cell lung cancer. Study results and caveats: It remains possible that heterogeneity exists, since only one tumor region was sequenced.

This clone was found a few times. Its antigen is undetermined. Repertoires were generated with immunoSEQ multiplex PCR, while TCRdb's copy carries only in-frame clones and drops some. The sample holds around 15,000 clones, around 90% seen once. Germline-derived CDR1 and CDR2 are LNHDA and SQIVND (reference sequence). V dropped 7 bases and J dropped 5; count of bases not matched to a gene: 12. The CDR3 spans 16 residues. The sequences come from peripheral blood mononuclear cells, collected before any cancer treatment. This TCR was sampled from a woman aged 40-70 years with stage III lung adenocarcinoma. The chain joins TRBV19 to TRBJ2-2, with 8 bases aligning to TRBD2. CDR3 protein: CASTGGGGRRTGELFF. The CDR3 DNA sequence: TGTGCCAGTACGGGAGGCGGGGGGCGTCGGACCGGGGAGCTGTTTTTT.